The source of this T cell receptor beta chain is a study of blood T cell repertoires in COVID-19 (dated by TCRdb to the early 2020s). Notes on the research overall: Collaborator samples came from the United States, Italy and Spain and covered acute and convalescent phases of COVID-19. The material from the prospective study consisted of cDNA or gDNA derived from T cells, B-cell-depleted T cells, or PBMCs. Subjects who had been exposed to COVID-19, were actively infected with it, or had recovered from it provided the deeply sampled blood TCRbeta repertoires that made up the dataset. The repertoires were made available in a free public database intended to serve as a resource for research on the immune response to SARS-CoV-2. Samples were obtained from the ongoing ImmuneRACE study (first 160 participants) and from 1,200 or so subjects provided by 6 global collaborators. The sample metadata nearly always contained a de-identified subject ID, COVID-19 status, age in years and sex. Where available, HLA class I and class II types were taken from metadata supplied by the sample provider and were not determined by assay-based typing. What the work shows at the level of the full study, not this receptor alone: Clinical and demographic metadata were provided uncurated, with the amount varying by source and participant.

The immunoSEQ Assay, a bias-controlled multiplex PCR, was used to amplify TCRbeta CDR3 regions from genomic DNA. The paper's data handling went like this. The number of nucleated cells in each sample was estimated from the amplification of reference gene primers within the assay. To quantify the absolute abundance of each unique TCRbeta CDR3 rearrangement, sequence reads were collapsed and filtered. For each sample, productive Simpson clonality was calculated as the square root of Simpson's diversity index across productive rearrangements. In TCRdb, the immuneACCESS table is reduced to in-frame sequences with V and J assigned. These tables do not hold every clone; where another copy was compared, an unresolved V gene accounts for under half, and the others remain unexplained. V and J calls and clone size come straight from that table; D and trimming were deduced from the DNA. The sample table lists approximately 100,000 clones, 80% to 90% of them with a count of one. The biggest ten clones account for 4% to 6% of the sample.

Cut back by 7 bases and 0 bases, the V and J ends lie 12 bases apart. CDR1 MNHNY and CDR2 SVGAGI were looked up in the germline V gene (reference sequence). The CDR3 has 14 amino acids, counting the end cysteine and phenylalanine. The retained sequence is limited to the CDR3, 42 bases, with the frame set at the first base. This clone was detected many times. No antigen is known for it. No base quality values were provided; no much bigger clone lies one nucleotide off. Whole blood was collected in K2EDTA tubes by collaborating institutions according to the institutions' own protocols. For TCRbeta analysis, collaborators shipped samples in one of three forms: frozen whole blood, isolated PBMCs, or DNA extracted from either of those sample types.

The receptor chain draws on TRBV6-6 and TRBJ1-1; tentative D gene TRBD1, with 6 bases matching. The receptor was derived from a man in his 60s with acute or convalescent COVID-19. Sample: peripheral blood. Here the CDR3 is given as CASTNRVMNTEAFF. In nucleotide form, the sequence is TGTGCCAGCACCAACAGGGTGATGAACACTGAAGCTTTCTTT.